The T cell receptor beta chain described here comes from a study of OX40 agonist ivuxolimab in advanced cancers. Regarding the study as a whole: The CD4+ and CD8+ T cells in the blood had expanded clonally by week 6 at 0.1 to 3.0 mg/kg.

TCRdb's table, derived via immunoSEQ multiplex PCR, lists solely in-frame clones and lacks some. The sample records 55,000 to 75,000 clones, 65% to 90% being singletons. CDR3 length: 13 residues. Germline values: CDR1 SGHDN, CDR2 FVKESK. After removal of 4 bases from V and 7 bases from J, the junction contained 6 bases not matched to a gene. On this clone itself: Its antigen is still unknown.

This sample comprised CD4+ or CD8+ T cells sorted from blood, obtained in a trial of the OX40 agonist ivuxolimab. This chain uses TRBV14 with TRBJ1-2, with 7 positions matching TRBD1. The receptor's source is an adult with an advanced solid tumor such as melanoma, head and neck, liver or kidney cancer. The CDR3 spells CASSPDRVRGYTF. CDR3 bases: TGTGCCAGCAGCCCTGACAGGGTACGTGGCTACACCTTC.